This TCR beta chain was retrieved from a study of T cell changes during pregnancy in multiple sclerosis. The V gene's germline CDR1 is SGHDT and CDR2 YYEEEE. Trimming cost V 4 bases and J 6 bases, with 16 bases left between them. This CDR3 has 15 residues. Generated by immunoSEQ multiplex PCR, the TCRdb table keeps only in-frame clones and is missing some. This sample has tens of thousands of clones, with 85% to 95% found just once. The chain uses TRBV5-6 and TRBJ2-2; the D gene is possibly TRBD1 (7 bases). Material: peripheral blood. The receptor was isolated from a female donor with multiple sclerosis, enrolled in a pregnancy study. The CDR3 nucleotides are TGTGCCAGCAGCCCCCCAGGGGGGTGGTCCGGGGAGCTGTTTTTT. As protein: CASSPPGGWSGELFF. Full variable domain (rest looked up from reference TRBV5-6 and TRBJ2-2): DAGVTQSPTHLIKTRGQQVTLRCSPKSGHDTVSWYQQALGQGPQFIFQYYEEEERQRGNFPDRFSGHQFPNYSSELNVNALLLGDSALYLCASSPPGGWSGELFFGEGSRLTVL.